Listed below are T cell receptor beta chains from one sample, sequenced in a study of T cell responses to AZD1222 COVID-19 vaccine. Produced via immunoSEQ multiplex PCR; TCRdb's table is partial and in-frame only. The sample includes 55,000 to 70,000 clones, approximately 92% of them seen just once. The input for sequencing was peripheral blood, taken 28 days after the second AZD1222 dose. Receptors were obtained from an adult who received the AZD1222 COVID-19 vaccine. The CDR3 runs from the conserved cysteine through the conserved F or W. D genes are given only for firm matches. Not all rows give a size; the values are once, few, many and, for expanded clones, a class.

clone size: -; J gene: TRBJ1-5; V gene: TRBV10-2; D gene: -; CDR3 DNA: TGCGCCAGCATAAGGAATAGCAATCAGCCCCAGCATTTT; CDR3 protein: CASIRNSNQPQHF
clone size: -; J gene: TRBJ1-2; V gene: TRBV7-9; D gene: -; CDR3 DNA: TGTGCCAGCAGCTGGACGGAGTCCTATGGCTACACCTTC; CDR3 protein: CASSWTESYGYTF
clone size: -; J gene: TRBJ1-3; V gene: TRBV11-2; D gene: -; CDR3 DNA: TGTGCCAGCAGCTTAGAACCTAACGCAGGAAACACCATATATTTT; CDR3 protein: CASSLEPNAGNTIYF
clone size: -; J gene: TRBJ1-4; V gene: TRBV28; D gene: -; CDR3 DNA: TGTGCCAGCAGTTTTGTGCCTACTAATGAAAAACTGTTTTTT; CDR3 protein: CASSFVPTNEKLFF
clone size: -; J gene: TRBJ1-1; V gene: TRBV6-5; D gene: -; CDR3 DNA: TGTGCCAGCAGTAGCCGGGACCTAAGTGAAGCTTTCTTT; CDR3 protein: CASSSRDLSEAFF
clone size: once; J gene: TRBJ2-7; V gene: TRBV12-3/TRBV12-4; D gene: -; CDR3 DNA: TGTGCCAGCAGTCTCCCTCCGGCCGAGCAGTACTTC; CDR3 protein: CASSLPPAEQYF
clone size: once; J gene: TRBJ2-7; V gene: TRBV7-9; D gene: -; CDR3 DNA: TGTGCCAGCAGCTTAGGGCTGCTTACCAGGGTCGAGCAGTACTTC; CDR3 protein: CASSLGLLTRVEQYF
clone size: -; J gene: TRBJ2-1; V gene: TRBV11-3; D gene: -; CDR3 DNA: TGTGCCAGCAGCTTAGATCCCTGGACCAATGAGCAGTTCTTC; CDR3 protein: CASSLDPWTNEQFF
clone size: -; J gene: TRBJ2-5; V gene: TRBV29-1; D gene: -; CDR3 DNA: TGCAGCGTTGGGCTAGTCCAAGAGACCCAGTACTTC; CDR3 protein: CSVGLVQETQYF
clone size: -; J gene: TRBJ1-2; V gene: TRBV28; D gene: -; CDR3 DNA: TGTGCCAGCAGTTACACTGCTAACTATGGCTACACCTTC; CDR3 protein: CASSYTANYGYTF
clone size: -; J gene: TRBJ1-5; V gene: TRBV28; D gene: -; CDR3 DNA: TGTGCCAGCAGTTTATCGGTCCAGCCCCAGCATTTT; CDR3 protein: CASSLSVQPQHF
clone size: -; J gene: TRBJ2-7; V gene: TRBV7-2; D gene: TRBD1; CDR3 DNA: TGTGCCAGCAGCTCGGACAGGCAATACGAGCAGTACTTC; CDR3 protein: CASSSDRQYEQYF
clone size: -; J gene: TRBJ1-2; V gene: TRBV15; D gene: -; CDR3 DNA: TGTGCCACCAGCAGAGATAGCGGCTACGGCAGGGAGGGTGGCTACACCTTC; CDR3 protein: CATSRDSGYGREGGYTF
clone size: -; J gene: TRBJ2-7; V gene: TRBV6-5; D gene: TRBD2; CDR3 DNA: TGTGCCAGCAGTTATAGCGGGGGTAATAGGGAGCAGTACTTC; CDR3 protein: CASSYSGGNREQYF
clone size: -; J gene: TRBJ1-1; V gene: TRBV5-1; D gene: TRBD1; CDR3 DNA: TGCGCCAGCAGCCAGCCGGGACAGGGGGGAACTGAAGCTTTCTTT; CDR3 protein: CASSQPGQGGTEAFF
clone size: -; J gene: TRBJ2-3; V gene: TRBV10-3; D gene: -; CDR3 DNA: TGTGCCATCAGCGCGGGACGTAGCACAGATACGCAGTATTTT; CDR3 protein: CAISAGRSTDTQYF
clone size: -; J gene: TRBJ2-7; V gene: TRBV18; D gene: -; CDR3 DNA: TGTGCCAGCTCACCAATGGCTACCTACGAGCAGTACTTC; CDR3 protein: CASSPMATYEQYF
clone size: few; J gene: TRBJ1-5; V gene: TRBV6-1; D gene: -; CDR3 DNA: TGTGCCAGCAGTGATTGGGAGAATCAGCCCCAGCATTTT; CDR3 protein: CASSDWENQPQHF
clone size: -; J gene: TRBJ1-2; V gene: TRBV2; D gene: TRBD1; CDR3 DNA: TGTGCCAGCAGTGCCCGACAGGGGGGTGGCTATGGCTACACCTTC; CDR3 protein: CASSARQGGGYGYTF
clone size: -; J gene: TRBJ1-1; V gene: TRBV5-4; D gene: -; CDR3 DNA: TGTGCCAGCAGCTCTCCTAAGATGGGGCTGAACACTGAAGCTTTCTTT; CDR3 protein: CASSSPKMGLNTEAFF
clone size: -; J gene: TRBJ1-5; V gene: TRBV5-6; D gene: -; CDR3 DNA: TGTGCCAGCAGCTTGGCTGGGGGTCGGACGCTCCACAATCAGCCCCAGCATTTT; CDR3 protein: CASSLAGGRTLHNQPQHF
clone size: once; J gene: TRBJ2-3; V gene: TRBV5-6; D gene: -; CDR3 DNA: TGTGCCAGCAGCTTCGTCGAACGGGATACGCAGTATTTT; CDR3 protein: CASSFVERDTQYF
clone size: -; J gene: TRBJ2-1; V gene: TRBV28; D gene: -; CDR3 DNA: TGTGCCAGCAGTGGATCGGGACCAACTGTCTACAATGAGCAGTTCTTC; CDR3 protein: CASSGSGPTVYNEQFF
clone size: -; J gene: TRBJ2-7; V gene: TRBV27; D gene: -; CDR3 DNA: TGTGCCAGCAGTTTATCGATGCACTACGAGCAGTACTTC; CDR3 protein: CASSLSMHYEQYF
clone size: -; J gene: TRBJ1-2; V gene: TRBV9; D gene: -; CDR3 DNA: TGTGCCAGCAGCGTAGATGGGGGCTCGATCTATGGCTACACCTTC; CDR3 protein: CASSVDGGSIYGYTF